This TCR beta chain emerged from a study of human T cells and chemical hapten exposure. One entry per CDR3 protein results from TCRdb running MiXCR on the 5' RACE reads. This table has tens of thousands of distinct CDR3 sequences, approximately 16% appearing once. Unfractionated whole blood yielded total RNA. This CDR3 has 15 amino acids. V dropped 6 bases and J dropped 7; count of bases not matched to a gene: 7. Germline V lookup: CDR1 MDHEN, CDR2 SYDVKM. The sequence derives from a female donor in good health. The chain employs TRBV28 and TRBJ2-3; TRBD2 matches 13 bases. CDR3 in DNA: TGTGCCAGCAGCAAGGGACTAGCGGGACGCAATACGCAGTATTTT. This sequence encodes CASSKGLAGRNTQYF.